Listed below are T cell receptor beta chains from one sample, sequenced in a study of T cell clones after liver transplantation. Assay: immunoSEQ multiplex PCR; the TCRdb copy retains only in-frame clones and omits some. This table holds roughly 100,000 clones, roughly four fifths found once. The source was CD4+ T cells from blood, collected approximately 50 months after liver transplant. The receptors derive from a human patient who received a liver transplant. The graft donor may account for some of the T cells. Both conserved end residues are part of each CDR3. Fields, in order: clone size, J gene, D gene, V gene, CDR3 protein, CDR3 DNA. D genes are given only for firm matches. Some rows mark clone size as missing; the rest say once, few, many or name a class of expanded clone.

size: once; J: TRBJ2-5; D: TRBD2; V: TRBV6-1; CDR3: CASSPLAGGQETQYF; DNA: TGTGCCAGCTCCCCTTTAGCGGGAGGGCAAGAGACCCAGTACTTC
size: NA; J: TRBJ1-2; D: NA; V: TRBV5-6; CDR3: CASSGAGYTF; DNA: TGTGCCAGTTCAGGGGCCGGCTACACCTTC
size: NA; J: TRBJ1-2; D: NA; V: TRBV19; CDR3: CASSIGPPPGYTF; DNA: TGTGCCAGTAGTATCGGGCCTCCTCCGGGCTACACCTTC
size: NA; J: TRBJ2-1; D: NA; V: TRBV14; CDR3: CASSLGHGARFF; DNA: TGTGCCAGCAGCCTGGGGCACGGGGCACGGTTCTTC
size: NA; J: TRBJ2-3; D: NA; V: TRBV15; CDR3: CATSRDLMGRQQDTQYF; DNA: TGTGCCACCAGCAGAGATTTAATGGGGAGACAACAAGATACGCAGTATTTT
size: NA; J: TRBJ2-7; D: NA; V: TRBV28; CDR3: CASSRGLQTYEQYF; DNA: TGTGCCAGCAGCCGGGGGCTTCAGACCTACGAGCAGTACTTC
size: NA; J: TRBJ1-2; D: NA; V: TRBV4-1; CDR3: CASSQIPGRNYGYTF; DNA: TGCGCCAGCAGCCAAATACCGGGCCGTAACTATGGCTACACCTTC
size: NA; J: TRBJ1-4; D: NA; V: TRBV11-2; CDR3: CASSLGRGGEKLFF; DNA: TGTGCCAGCAGCTTAGGACGGGGAGGGGAAAAACTGTTTTTT
size: NA; J: TRBJ1-4; D: NA; V: TRBV28; CDR3: CASSLPGATNEKLFF; DNA: TGTGCCAGCAGTTTACCGGGTGCAACTAATGAAAAACTGTTTTTT
size: NA; J: TRBJ1-5; D: NA; V: TRBV7-3; CDR3: CASSLNTMEPQHF; DNA: TGTGCCAGCAGCTTAAATACCATGGAGCCCCAGCATTTT
size: NA; J: TRBJ1-2; D: NA; V: TRBV18; CDR3: CASSQGNLYGYTF; DNA: TGTGCCAGCTCACAGGGAAACCTATATGGCTACACCTTC
size: NA; J: TRBJ2-7; D: NA; V: TRBV27; CDR3: CASSPRRDRLSYEQYF; DNA: TGTGCCAGCAGTCCACGAAGGGACCGCCTCTCCTACGAGCAGTACTTC
size: NA; J: TRBJ1-2; D: NA; V: TRBV9; CDR3: CASSLTNYGYTF; DNA: TGTGCCAGCAGCCTCACTAACTATGGCTACACCTTC
size: NA; J: TRBJ1-5; D: TRBD1; V: TRBV19; CDR3: CASTTGTGFESPQHF; DNA: TGTGCCAGTACCACCGGGACAGGGTTTGAGTCGCCCCAGCATTTT
size: NA; J: TRBJ2-7; D: NA; V: TRBV4-1; CDR3: CASSPLGEISYEQYF; DNA: TGCGCCAGCAGCCCCTTAGGGGAAATTTCCTACGAGCAGTACTTC
size: NA; J: TRBJ1-4; D: NA; V: TRBV18; CDR3: CASSLGQLATNEKLFF; DNA: TGTGCCAGCTCCCTAGGACAGCTCGCAACTAATGAAAAACTGTTTTTT
size: NA; J: TRBJ1-1; D: NA; V: TRBV7-2; CDR3: CASSLAPNTEAFF; DNA: TGTGCCAGCAGCTTGGCACCGAACACTGAAGCTTTCTTT
size: NA; J: TRBJ2-1; D: TRBD1; V: TRBV4-2; CDR3: CASSQDGTGRRYNEQFF; DNA: TGTGCCAGCAGCCAAGATGGGACAGGGCGCCGTTACAATGAGCAGTTCTTC
size: NA; J: TRBJ2-1; D: NA; V: TRBV11-2; CDR3: CASSEGVEQFF; DNA: TGTGCCAGCAGCGAAGGGGTTGAGCAGTTCTTC
size: NA; J: TRBJ1-2; D: NA; V: TRBV30; CDR3: CAWAPGTDGGYTF; DNA: TGTGCCTGGGCCCCCGGAACAGACGGTGGCTACACCTTC
size: NA; J: TRBJ2-1; D: TRBD2; V: TRBV4-1; CDR3: CASSQASGSSYNEQFF; DNA: TGCGCCAGCAGCCAAGCTAGCGGGAGCTCCTACAATGAGCAGTTCTTC
size: NA; J: TRBJ2-3; D: NA; V: TRBV9; CDR3: CASSVVAAYPTDTQYF; DNA: TGTGCCAGCAGCGTAGTGGCGGCCTACCCCACAGATACGCAGTATTTT
size: NA; J: TRBJ1-2; D: TRBD1; V: TRBV6-5; CDR3: CASSYYQGDDGYTF; DNA: TGTGCCAGCAGTTACTATCAGGGGGACGATGGCTACACCTTC
size: NA; J: TRBJ2-1; D: TRBD2; V: TRBV5-1; CDR3: CASSRLGRGDYNEQFF; DNA: TGCGCCAGCAGCCGATTAGGGAGGGGAGACTACAATGAGCAGTTCTTC
size: NA; J: TRBJ2-3; D: TRBD1; V: TRBV30; CDR3: CAWSVLLGQGRFPDTQYF; DNA: TGTGCCTGGAGTGTACTATTGGGACAGGGAAGGTTTCCGGATACGCAGTATTTT
size: NA; J: TRBJ2-3; D: TRBD1; V: TRBV18; CDR3: CASSRNTGVDTDTQYF; DNA: TGTGCCAGCTCACGTAATACAGGGGTTGACACAGATACGCAGTATTTT
size: NA; J: TRBJ2-4; D: TRBD1; V: TRBV2; CDR3: CASSDRGKNIQYF; DNA: TGTGCCAGCAGCGACAGGGGCAAAAACATTCAGTACTTC
size: NA; J: TRBJ1-4; D: NA; V: TRBV28; CDR3: CASSLGSRNEKLFF; DNA: TGTGCCAGCAGTTTGGGCAGCAGAAATGAAAAACTGTTTTTT
size: NA; J: TRBJ2-5; D: NA; V: TRBV5-4; CDR3: CASSLAKREGETQYF; DNA: TGTGCCAGCAGCTTGGCCAAAAGGGAAGGAGAGACCCAGTACTTC
size: NA; J: TRBJ2-1; D: NA; V: TRBV7-8; CDR3: CASSLSGRNMYNEQFF; DNA: TGTGCCAGCAGCTTAAGCGGCAGAAATATGTACAATGAGCAGTTCTTC
size: NA; J: TRBJ2-5; D: NA; V: TRBV7-2; CDR3: CASSLRNGKETQYF; DNA: TGTGCCAGCAGCTTAAGGAATGGAAAGGAGACCCAGTACTTC
size: NA; J: TRBJ2-1; D: NA; V: TRBV5-1; CDR3: CASSLKGPEQFF; DNA: TGCGCCAGCAGCTTGAAGGGGCCTGAGCAGTTCTTC
size: NA; J: TRBJ2-1; D: TRBD2; V: TRBV5-1; CDR3: CASSLAGGLNNEQFF; DNA: TGCGCCAGCAGCTTAGCGGGGGGGCTTAACAATGAGCAGTTCTTC
size: NA; J: TRBJ1-1; D: TRBD1; V: TRBV19; CDR3: CASNRGQGTEAFF; DNA: TGTGCCAGTAACAGGGGGCAGGGCACTGAAGCTTTCTTT
size: NA; J: TRBJ1-5; D: NA; V: TRBV6-5; CDR3: CASRATGFNQPQHF; DNA: TGTGCCAGCAGGGCTACAGGATTCAATCAGCCCCAGCATTTT
size: NA; J: TRBJ2-5; D: TRBD2; V: TRBV7-3; CDR3: CASSLGLAPQETQYF; DNA: TGTGCCAGCAGCTTAGGACTAGCGCCACAAGAGACCCAGTACTTC
size: NA; J: TRBJ1-2; D: NA; V: TRBV6-5; CDR3: CASREGLWDGYTF; DNA: TGTGCCAGCAGGGAGGGACTCTGGGATGGCTACACCTTC